This TCR beta chain was identified during a study of cytomegalovirus exposure and HLA in healthy donors. Across the whole study: Early released data had around 89 million unique TCRs, all coming from HLA-typed donors.

CDR3 size: 16 residues. CDR1 is SGHDT and CDR2 is YYEEEE in the germline V gene. Trimming pared 1 base from V and 6 bases from J, leaving 19 bases between. Researchers ran the PCR with 60 Vbeta and 13 Jbeta primers. Clones were sequenced by immunoSEQ multiplex PCR, and TCRdb holds only the in-frame ones, with some missing. Of roughly 120,000 clones listed, 60% to 80% were seen once; the top ten hold roughly 5%. The V call is TRBV5-6, the J call TRBJ1-2; tentative D call: TRBD1 (5 bases). The sequencing input was PBMCs. The receptor's source is a man aged 50 or older in good health and CMV-seropositive. DNA for the CDR3: TGTGCCAGCAGCTTGAACGGAGGGCGGGCGGGGGATGGCTACACCTTC. It yields the protein CASSLNGGRAGDGYTF.